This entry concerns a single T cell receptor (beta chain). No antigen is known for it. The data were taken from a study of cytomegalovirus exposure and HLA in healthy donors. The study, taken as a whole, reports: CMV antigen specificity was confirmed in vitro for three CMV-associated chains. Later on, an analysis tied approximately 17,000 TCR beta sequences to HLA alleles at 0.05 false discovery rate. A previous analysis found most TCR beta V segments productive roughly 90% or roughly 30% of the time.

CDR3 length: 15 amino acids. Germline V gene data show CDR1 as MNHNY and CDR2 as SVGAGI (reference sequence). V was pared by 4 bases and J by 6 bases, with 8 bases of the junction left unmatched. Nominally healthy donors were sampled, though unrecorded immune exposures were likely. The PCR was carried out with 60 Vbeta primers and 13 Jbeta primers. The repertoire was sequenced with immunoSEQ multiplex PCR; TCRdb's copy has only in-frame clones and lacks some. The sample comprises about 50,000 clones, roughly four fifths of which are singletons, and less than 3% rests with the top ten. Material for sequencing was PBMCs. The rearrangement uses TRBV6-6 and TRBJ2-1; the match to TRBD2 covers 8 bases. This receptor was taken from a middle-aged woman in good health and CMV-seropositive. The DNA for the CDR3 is TGTGCCAGCAGTTCCAGCGGGGGAAGGGGCAATGAGCAGTTCTTC. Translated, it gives CASSSSGGRGNEQFF.